Listed here are 20 T cell receptor beta chains from one sample, sequenced in a study of tumor-infiltrating lymphocytes in primary liver carcinoma. Without any cell sorting, about 19-31 mg of bulk tissue yielded co-extracted RNA and DNA. The authors made TCR beta cDNA from roughly 480 ng total RNA with a constant-region primer. What produced the TCR beta libraries was three nested multiplex PCR rounds using slightly modified ARM-PCR. Use of TRBV1-TRBV30 forward primers with a C-beta reverse primer characterized the first two PCR rounds, which lasted approximately 11 cycles each. Using its own MiXCR run on the multiplex PCR reads, TCRdb lists one record per CDR3 protein. The sample holds 100,000 to 120,000 distinct CDR3 sequences; 82% are singletons and the top ten take about 20%. Sequencing input: liver tumor tissue from sampling region 3. Regarding subset: tumor region T3, left-lateral pole. The receptor source for this set is a man aged 40-49 years with primary liver carcinoma and hepatitis B virus infection.

Concerning this clonotype itself: The CDR3 carries no conserved terminal phenylalanine or tryptophan, so it likely arises from a read error. The chain couples TRBV5-4 to TRBJ2-7; 9 bases match TRBD1. CDR3 size: 15 residues. The germline V gene encodes CDR1 SGHNT and CDR2 YYREEE (reference sequence). This CDR3 reads CGSSPTGTGINEQYL. The CDR3 nucleotides are TGTGGTAGCAGCCCAACCGGGACAGGGATCAACGAGCAGTACTTA.

Notes on this clonotype: Since no conserved phenylalanine or tryptophan closes the CDR3, a read error is the likely cause. The rearrangement joins TRBV10-3 to TRBJ2-1; no clear D gene. The CDR3 loop spans 15 amino acids. Germline V gene data show CDR1 as ENHRY and CDR2 as SYGVKD. The CDR3 coding sequence is TGTGCCACCAGGAAGAATACCTGGGCCTACAACGAGCAGTTCTTA. This sequence encodes CATRKNTWAYNEQFL.

V is TRBV12-3 or TRBV12-4 and J is TRBJ2-2, with 10 bases aligning to TRBD2. This CDR3 comprises 16 residues. V trimming: 5 bases; J trimming: 8 bases; junction bases outside the gene matches: 11. CDR3 DNA sequence: TGTGCCAGCAGTCCCATGGCTAGCGGGAGCTGGGGGGAGCTGTTTTTT. The encoded protein is CASSPMASGSWGELFF.

In regard to this clonotype: Because the CDR3 is missing its conserved closing phenylalanine or tryptophan, this is likely a read error. This chain links TRBV6-2 or TRBV6-3 with TRBJ2-7; tentative D call: TRBD1 (6 bases). The CDR3 consists of 14 residues. The germline V gene encodes CDR1 MNHEY and CDR2 SVGEGT. With 6 bases removed from V and 5 bases from J, the gap between germline ends came to 17 bases. The CDR3 DNA is TGTGCCAGCAGCCTCAGGCACAGGGCCCACGAGCAGTACTTA. Translating it yields CASSLRHRAHEQYL.

This clonotype was detected once. The final CDR3 position lacks the conserved phenylalanine or tryptophan, pointing to a likely read error. The limits of the CDR3 on the DNA are not certain, so only TCRdb's listed CDR3 is given. The V and J genes are TRBV11-1 and TRBJ2-7; the table's D call, TRBD1, has no DNA check behind it. The CDR3 spans 15 residues, counting both ends. Per the germline V gene, CDR1 is SGHAT and CDR2 is FQDESV (reference sequence). CDR3 residues: CARSFSAGTKYEQYL.

As concerns this clonotype: The conserved closing phenylalanine or tryptophan is absent in this CDR3, likely reflecting a read error. The chain has TRBV10-3 and TRBJ2-3, with TRBD2 matching 7 bases. Per germline, CDR1 ENHRY and CDR2 SYGVKD. This CDR3 is 13 amino acids long. J gave up 2 bases and V 8 bases, and 4 bases lay outside the gene matches. CDR3 residues: CAIGEGYTDTQYL. The CDR3 DNA is TGTGCCATCGGGGAGGGATACACAGATACGCAGTATCTT.

This sequence joins TRBV20-1 and TRBJ2-5, with 8 bases fitting TRBD2. The CDR3 covers 16 residues. Germline loops: CDR1 DFQATT, CDR2 SNEGSKA (reference sequence). CDR3 coding DNA: TGCAGAGCCCTAAGTGTCAGCGGGAGAATAGGGGAGACCCAGTACTTC. Amino acids: CRALSVSGRIGETQYF.

This sequence joins TRBV11-2 and TRBJ2-1; no clear D gene. Germline V gene lookup returns CDR1 SGHAT and CDR2 FQNNGV. Deletions cut 5 bases from V and 9 bases from J, with 8 bases between. The CDR3 length is 11 residues. Written as DNA, the CDR3 is TGTGCCAGCAGCATTGATAGTGAGCAGTTCTTC. Protein: CASSIDSEQFF.

In this sample, this clonotype turned up once. In this CDR3 the conserved last residue, phenylalanine or tryptophan, is missing, so a read error is likely. The genes are TRBV6-2 or TRBV6-3 and TRBJ2-7, with 9 positions matching TRBD1. The CDR3 has 14 residues. Germline CDR1 and CDR2: MNHEY and SVGEGT. Trimming at V came to 6 bases and at J to 7 bases, leaving 10 bases not matched to a gene. DNA of the CDR3: TGTGCCAGCAGCCTCGGGGACAGGGCCCAAGAGCAGTACCTC. Translating it yields CASSLGDRAQEQYL.

This clonotype was observed a few times. Its ends do not fully match the called genes, so a read error is possible. The chain combines TRBV12-3 or TRBV12-4 with TRBJ2-5, with no clear D. The CDR3 is 13 amino acids. The CDR3 loop is CVSSLSRVETQYF. The CDR3 nucleotides are TGTGTCAGCAGTTTATCCCGGGTGGAGACCCAGTACTTC.

This clonotype appeared a single time. No conserved phenylalanine or tryptophan ends this CDR3, so it is likely a read error. The rearrangement links TRBV6-2 or TRBV6-3 to TRBJ1-1; D gene ambiguous. There are 11 residues in the CDR3. In germline, CDR1 is MNHEY, CDR2 SVGEGT. V lost 4 bases to trimming and J lost 11 bases, with 11 bases between them. Here the CDR3 DNA reads TGTGCCAGCAGTTCTGTAGGGCCGGCTTTCCTT. It translates to CASSSVGPAFL.

Concerning this clonotype: A read error may produce the germline difference seen at one junction end. The chain recombines TRBV30 with TRBJ2-5; tentatively, D is TRBD1 or TRBD2 (6 bases each). CDR3 length: 13 amino acids. Germline CDR1 and CDR2: GTSNPN and SVGIG (reference sequence). This CDR3 reads CALNTWGAEAQYF. CDR3 sequence (DNA): TGTGCCTTAAACACATGGGGGGCAGAGGCCCAGTACTTC. Supplemented by reference TRBV30 and TRBJ2-5, the full variable domain reads SQTIHQWPATLVQPVGSPLSLECTVEGTSNPNLYWYRQAAGRGLQLLFYSVGIGQISSEVPQNLSASRPQDRQFILSSKKLLLSDSGFYLCALNTWGAEAQYFGPGTRLLVL.

In DNA form, the CDR3 reads TGTGCCAGCAGCTTAAGGGGACTAACGGGGACCAACGAGCAGTACTTC. Translated, it gives CASSLRGLTGTNEQYF. V usage is TRBV5-6 and J usage is TRBJ2-7, with 7 bases that match TRBD2. This CDR3 comprises 16 residues. Trimming removed 2 bases from V and 5 bases from J; junction bases left unmatched: 13. CDR1 and CDR2 from the germline V gene are SGHDT and YYEEEE.

This clonotype was counted between two and nine times. The junction departs from the called germline gene at one end, perhaps through a read error. The V call is TRBV7-8, the J call TRBJ2-5; D may be TRBD2 (6 bases). The length of the CDR3 is 11 residues. In germline, CDR1 is SGHVS, CDR2 FQNEAQ. CDR3 amino acids: CASSPRETQYF. CDR3 in DNA: TGTGCCAGCAGCCCCCGGGAGACTCAGTACTTC.

This clonotype was detected a few times. An end of the junction differs from the germline gene, which may be a read error. The chain joins TRBV6-6 to TRBJ1-1, with 8 nucleotides matching TRBD1. The CDR3 spans 13 residues. Germline V gene data show CDR1 as MNHNY and CDR2 as SVGAGI (reference sequence). The DNA of the CDR3 is TGTGCTAACAGCACAGGGGGGACTACTGAAGCTTTCTTC. Its protein is CANSTGGTTEAFF.

For this clonotype: In this CDR3 the conserved last residue, phenylalanine or tryptophan, is missing, so a read error is likely. The limits of the CDR3 on the DNA are not certain, so only TCRdb's listed CDR3 is given. The rearrangement joins TRBV6-2 or TRBV6-3 to TRBJ1-1; the table's TRBD1 call for D was not verified on the DNA. Germline V CDR1 and CDR2: MNHEY, SVGEGT. The CDR3 spans 14 amino acids, including both terminal residues. Here the CDR3 reads CASSWTGGNTEAIL.

Only one count was recorded for this clonotype. This chain links TRBV6-1 with TRBJ2-7, with D perhaps matching TRBD2 (7 bases). The CDR3 covers 14 residues. Germline CDR1 is MNHNS and CDR2 is SASEGT. Trimming left V 10 bases short and J 5 bases short, with 21 bases between. CDR3 bases: TGTGCCACGAATAAAGACTCGGGGGGCGACGAGCAGTACTTC. Translated, it gives CATNKDSGGDEQYF.

This clonotype has only a few counts. A much larger clonotype is one base distant, so this may be a read error. The gene calls are TRBV30 and TRBJ1-5; tentative D call: TRBD2 (6 bases). The tail of the sequence fits TRBJ2-3 better, so the J call may be wrong. CDR3 length: 14 amino acids. Germline CDR1 and CDR2: GTSNPN and SVGIG (reference sequence). The CDR3 protein is CAWSVSGSNQPQYF. CDR3 nucleotides: TGTGCCTGGAGTGTGTCCGGGAGCAATCAGCCCCAGTATTTT.

Worth noting for this clonotype: Relative to the germline gene, one junction end is altered; a read error may explain this. The gene calls are TRBV5-1 and TRBJ1-2, with D unresolved. Germline CDR1 SGHRS, CDR2 YFSETQ. This CDR3 region has 13 residues. This chain's CDR3 is CANSLLSDYGYTF. The CDR3 nucleotides read TGCGCCAACAGCTTGCTGTCGGACTATGGTTACACATTC. The full variable domain, its missing parts supplied by reference TRBV5-1 and TRBJ1-2, is KAGVTQTPRYLIKTRGQQVTLSCSPISGHRSVSWYQQTPGQGLQFLFEYFSETQRNKGNFPGRFSGRQFSNSRSEMNVSTLELGDSALYLCANSLLSDYGYTFGSGTRLTVV.

On this clonotype itself: A read error may be the cause here, since a much bigger clone is one base away. V usage is TRBV28 and J usage is TRBJ2-3; D is possibly TRBD2 (7 bases). CDR1 and CDR2 (germline): MDHEN, SYDVKM. There are 17 residues in the CDR3. The CDR3 region has the DNA TGTGCCAGCAGTTTAGGAGGGGGGGGGACCAGCACAGATACGCTGTATTTT. Amino acids: CASSLGGGGTSTDTLYF.